The 5 T cell receptor beta chains below come from one sample, sequenced in a study of T cells in Graves' hyperthyroidism and ophthalmopathy. What was amplified from RNA transcripts were TCR beta CDR3 regions. The TCR CDR3 first-round RT-PCR relied on the HTBI primer set. MiXCR, run by TCRdb on the multiplex PCR reads, gives a single entry per CDR3 protein. This sample has around 520,000 distinct CDR3 sequences, with around 13% found just once. Sequencing was performed on blood. These receptors all stem from a woman aged 40 to 50 with Graves' hyperthyroidism.

The V and J genes are TRBV19 and TRBJ1-5; D perhaps matches TRBD1 (5 bases). Germline loops: CDR1 LNHDA, CDR2 SQIVND (reference sequence). The CDR3 has 14 amino acids. The V end was cut by 4 bases, the J end by 2 bases, with 9 bases between. DNA for the CDR3: TGTGCCAGTAGTAAGGGGTTTGGCAATCAGCCCCAGCATTTT. Translation: CASSKGFGNQPQHF.

The table lists this clonotype with many counts. V gene TRBV6-1 combines with J gene TRBJ2-2; 10 bases are shared with TRBD2. CDR1 MNHNS and CDR2 SASEGT come from the germline V gene. The trim removed 5 bases at V and 2 bases at J, leaving 8 bases unmatched. CDR3 length: 17 amino acids. The CDR3 loop reads CASSFLGTSDNTGELFF. The CDR3 coding sequence is TGTGCCAGCAGTTTTCTCGGGACTAGCGACAACACCGGGGAGCTGTTTTTT.

This clonotype was counted only a few times. This rearrangement joins TRBV30 to TRBJ2-3, with TRBD2 matching 7 bases. CDR1 and CDR2 (germline): GTSNPN, SVGIG (reference sequence). The J segment lost 2 bases and the V segment lost 2 bases, leaving 10 bases of the junction unmatched. This CDR3 comprises 16 residues. The CDR3 sequence is CAWSNRFSGPTDTQYF. The CDR3 nucleotides read TGTGCCTGGAGTAACCGGTTTAGCGGGCCCACAGATACGCAGTATTTT.

This clonotype was counted at least ten times. The J gene is TRBJ1-5, the V gene TRBV27; 9 bases map to TRBD1. Looked up from germline, CDR1 is MNHEY and CDR2 is SMNVEV (reference sequence). CDR3 size: 14 residues. J gave up 4 bases and V 4 bases, and 2 bases lay outside the gene matches. CDR3 loop: CASSYRGQNQPQHF. Here the CDR3 DNA reads TGTGCCAGCAGTTACAGGGGGCAAAATCAGCCCCAGCATTTT.

This clonotype occurred many times. Here the CDR3 reads CASSFTGTSGRSNEQFF. In DNA form, the CDR3 reads TGTGCCAGCAGCTTTACCGGGACTAGCGGGAGGAGTAATGAGCAGTTCTTC. The rearrangement uses TRBV13 and TRBJ2-1, with TRBD2 matching over 15 bases. There are 17 residues in the CDR3. With V trimmed by 3 bases and J by 7 bases, 7 bases remained unmatched. CDR1 and CDR2 from the germline V gene are PRHDT and FYEKMQ (reference sequence).